The 15 T cell receptor beta chains below all came from one sample that was sequenced in a study of prognosis after radiotherapy for stage I lung cancer (TCRdb year 2021). For sequencing, an Illumina HiSeq 3000 was employed. The TCR beta CDR3 region was amplified from genomic DNA by two rounds of multiplex PCR. The first PCR round used primers specific to each TRBV and TRBJ gene, and the primer sequences were filed in Chinese patent CN105087789A. TCRdb reprocessed the public reads (quality trimming at Q25 with fastp, clone calling with MiXCR) and kept in-frame beta chains. Each entry merges the rows of one CDR3 protein and shows their most common DNA and genes. The sample table shows about 47,000 distinct CDR3 sequences, and roughly 36% are seen once. The ten biggest clones cover approximately 9% of the sample. Sequencing was performed on PBMCs, taken before or after stereotactic body radiation therapy (not recorded which). These receptors originate from a donor aged 50 or older with non-small cell lung cancer.

Ten or more counts support this clonotype. The chain is built from TRBV10-3 and TRBJ1-2; TRBD1 agrees at 7 bases. V shed 6 bases, J shed 1 base, and the junction held 2 bases outside the gene matches. Germline V gives CDR1 ENHRY, CDR2 SYGVKD. The CDR3 contains 13 residues. The chain's CDR3 is CAIRQGVNYGYTF. The DNA of the CDR3 is TGTGCCATCAGGCAGGGGGTTAACTATGGCTACACCTTC.

This clonotype showed up many times. This rearrangement joins TRBV19 to TRBJ1-4; D unresolved. V dropped 3 bases and J dropped 1 base, with 9 bases sitting between them. CDR3 length: 15 amino acids. Germline CDR1 reads LNHDA; CDR2 reads SQIVND (reference sequence). The CDR3 region has the DNA TGTGCCAGTAGTATTATCGGGGTAACTAATGAAAAACTGTTTTTT. The encoded protein is CASSIIGVTNEKLFF.

This clonotype was picked up many times. V is TRBV12-3 or TRBV12-4 and J is TRBJ1-6; D not certain. The CDR3 is 13 amino acids. Trimming pared 2 bases from V and 6 bases from J, leaving 5 bases between. In DNA form, the CDR3 reads TGTGCCAGCAGTTTATCCAGTAATTCACCCCTCCACTTT. It yields the protein CASSLSSNSPLHF.

On this clonotype itself: With a much larger clone just one base away, this may be a read error. The rearrangement links TRBV5-4 to TRBJ1-3; D not certain. The CDR3 has 14 amino acids. The germline V gene encodes CDR1 SGHNT and CDR2 YYREEE (reference sequence). CDR3 protein: CASSPTGVGSTIYF. In DNA, the CDR3 is TGTGCCAGCAGCCCCACTGGCGTGGGAAGCACCATATATTTT.

As concerns this clonotype: With a far larger clone one base away, a read error is the likely cause. The chain employs TRBV11-2 and TRBJ2-2; TRBD2 aligns across 10 bases. From germline, CDR1 is SGHAT and CDR2 FQNNGV. V shed 7 bases, J shed 7 bases, and the junction held 9 bases outside the gene matches. This CDR3 is built from 15 residues. This CDR3 reads CASIPQAGGGGELFF. CDR3 DNA sequence: TGTGCCAGCATCCCCCAAGCGGGAGGGGGCGGGGAGCTGTTTTTT. Full variable domain (missing parts from reference TRBV11-2 and TRBJ2-2): EAGVAQSPRYKIIEKRQSVAFWCNPISGHATLYWYQQILGQGPKLLIQFQNNGVVDDSQLPKDRFSAERLKGVDSTLKIQPAKLEDSAVYLCASIPQAGGGGELFFGEGSRLTVL.

This clonotype was counted many times. The J gene is TRBJ2-1, the V gene TRBV20-1, with D possibly matching TRBD1 (5 bases). CDR3 size: 12 residues. Germline lookup yields CDR1 DFQATT and CDR2 SNEGSKA (reference sequence). The V gene lost 3 bases and the J gene lost 6 bases, with 9 bases spanning the gap. The CDR3 spells CSASPGFNEQFF. DNA for the CDR3: TGCAGTGCTAGTCCAGGGTTCAATGAGCAGTTCTTC.

In its sample, this clonotype was seen many times. The chain uses TRBV7-9 and TRBJ2-6, with D unresolved. Trimming took off 3 bases at V and 4 bases at J, with 7 bases between the two ends. The CDR3 is 14 residues long. Germline CDR1 and CDR2: SEHNR and FQNEAQ (reference sequence). CDR3 bases: TGTGCCAGCAGCTTTGGATCAGGGGCCAACGTCCTGACTTTC. It encodes CASSFGSGANVLTF.

To note about this clonotype: One junction end does not reproduce the germline sequence, and a read error may be involved. The J gene is TRBJ2-4, the V gene TRBV11-3; D tentatively fits TRBD1 or TRBD2 (7 bases each). Germline V gives CDR1 SGHNT, CDR2 YENEEA. This CDR3 has 14 amino acids. The CDR3 spells CASSREGAGDIRYF. CDR3 nucleotide sequence: TGTGCCAGCAGCCGTGAGGGGGCGGGAGACATTCGGTACTTC. Full variable domain (outside the CDR3, taken from reference TRBV11-3 and TRBJ2-4): EAGVVQSPRYKIIEKKQPVAFWCNPISGHNTLYWYLQNLGQGPELLIRYENEEAVDDSQLPKDRFSAERLKGVDSTLKIQPAELGDSAVYLCASSREGAGDIRYFGAGTRLSVL.

Remarks on this clonotype: With a far larger clone one base away, a read error is the likely cause. The chain carries TRBV6-1 and TRBJ1-1, with a weak D call TRBD2 (7 bases). The better agreement between TRBJ2-3 and the DNA end casts doubt on the J call. Per germline, CDR1 MNHNS and CDR2 SASEGT. The CDR3 length is 15 residues. CDR3 sequence (DNA): TGTGCCAGCAGTCCTAGGGGGGAGGGTACATATACGCAGTATTTT. It specifies CASSPRGEGTYTQYF.

V usage is TRBV29-1 and J usage is TRBJ1-2, with D uncertain. The CDR3 has 11 amino acids. The V gene lost 4 bases and the J gene lost 4 bases, with 7 bases spanning the gap. The germline gives CDR1 SQVTM, CDR2 ANQGSEA. The CDR3 region is CSVVGSYGYTF. The CDR3 region has the DNA TGCAGCGTTGTGGGCAGCTATGGCTACACCTTC.

In this sample, this clonotype turned up many times. The chain has TRBV7-2 and TRBJ2-7; 7 bases are a match to TRBD1. Germline V CDR1 and CDR2: SGHTA, FQGNSA. Trimming at V came to 2 bases and at J to 6 bases, leaving 10 bases not matched to a gene. This CDR3 region has 15 residues. CDR3 sequence (DNA): TGTGCCAGCAGCTTAAGAAGACACAGGGGCCTCGAGCAGTACTTC. Translated, it gives CASSLRRHRGLEQYF.

This clonotype occurred many times. The chain uses TRBV7-2 and TRBJ2-1; 11 bases line up with TRBD2. J gave up 3 bases and V 5 bases, and 3 bases lay outside the gene matches. The CDR3 runs to 15 residues. From germline, CDR1 is SGHTA and CDR2 FQGNSA. For the CDR3, the DNA is TGTGCCAGCAGCCGGGGACTAGCGGTCTACAATGAGCAGTTCTTC. Its translation is CASSRGLAVYNEQFF.

A word on this clonotype: A much larger clone lies one base from this, so it may be a read error. The chain links TRBV5-6 to TRBJ2-7; 7 nucleotides agree with TRBD1. V was pared by 7 bases and J by 3 bases, with 10 bases of the junction left unmatched. The CDR3 runs to 14 residues. Germline-derived CDR1 and CDR2 are SGHDT and YYEEEE. CDR3 amino acids: CASGDSASYYEQYF. CDR3 DNA sequence: TGTGCCAGCGGGGACAGTGCCTCCTACTACGAGCAGTACTTC.

This clonotype has a count of ten or more. This chain connects TRBV3-1 to TRBJ2-7; 7 positions match TRBD1. Germline V CDR1 and CDR2: LGHDT, YNNKEL (reference sequence). There are 13 residues in the CDR3. The V gene end was trimmed by 5 bases and the J gene end by 4 bases; junction bases not matched to a gene: 5. CDR3 region: CASSSAQGYEQYF. The DNA of the CDR3 is TGTGCCAGCAGCTCGGCACAGGGGTACGAGCAGTACTTC.

This clonotype came up many times. The CDR3 region has the DNA TGTGCCAGCAGTTTGCAGGGCTCTGGGGCCAACGTCCTGACTTTC. Translating it yields CASSLQGSGANVLTF. The chain combines TRBV28 with TRBJ2-6; D possibly corresponds to TRBD1 (5 bases). CDR3 length: 15 residues. Germline-derived CDR1 and CDR2 are MDHEN and SYDVKM. Between the trimmed V and J ends, which lost 3 bases and 0 bases, there was a span of 6 bases.